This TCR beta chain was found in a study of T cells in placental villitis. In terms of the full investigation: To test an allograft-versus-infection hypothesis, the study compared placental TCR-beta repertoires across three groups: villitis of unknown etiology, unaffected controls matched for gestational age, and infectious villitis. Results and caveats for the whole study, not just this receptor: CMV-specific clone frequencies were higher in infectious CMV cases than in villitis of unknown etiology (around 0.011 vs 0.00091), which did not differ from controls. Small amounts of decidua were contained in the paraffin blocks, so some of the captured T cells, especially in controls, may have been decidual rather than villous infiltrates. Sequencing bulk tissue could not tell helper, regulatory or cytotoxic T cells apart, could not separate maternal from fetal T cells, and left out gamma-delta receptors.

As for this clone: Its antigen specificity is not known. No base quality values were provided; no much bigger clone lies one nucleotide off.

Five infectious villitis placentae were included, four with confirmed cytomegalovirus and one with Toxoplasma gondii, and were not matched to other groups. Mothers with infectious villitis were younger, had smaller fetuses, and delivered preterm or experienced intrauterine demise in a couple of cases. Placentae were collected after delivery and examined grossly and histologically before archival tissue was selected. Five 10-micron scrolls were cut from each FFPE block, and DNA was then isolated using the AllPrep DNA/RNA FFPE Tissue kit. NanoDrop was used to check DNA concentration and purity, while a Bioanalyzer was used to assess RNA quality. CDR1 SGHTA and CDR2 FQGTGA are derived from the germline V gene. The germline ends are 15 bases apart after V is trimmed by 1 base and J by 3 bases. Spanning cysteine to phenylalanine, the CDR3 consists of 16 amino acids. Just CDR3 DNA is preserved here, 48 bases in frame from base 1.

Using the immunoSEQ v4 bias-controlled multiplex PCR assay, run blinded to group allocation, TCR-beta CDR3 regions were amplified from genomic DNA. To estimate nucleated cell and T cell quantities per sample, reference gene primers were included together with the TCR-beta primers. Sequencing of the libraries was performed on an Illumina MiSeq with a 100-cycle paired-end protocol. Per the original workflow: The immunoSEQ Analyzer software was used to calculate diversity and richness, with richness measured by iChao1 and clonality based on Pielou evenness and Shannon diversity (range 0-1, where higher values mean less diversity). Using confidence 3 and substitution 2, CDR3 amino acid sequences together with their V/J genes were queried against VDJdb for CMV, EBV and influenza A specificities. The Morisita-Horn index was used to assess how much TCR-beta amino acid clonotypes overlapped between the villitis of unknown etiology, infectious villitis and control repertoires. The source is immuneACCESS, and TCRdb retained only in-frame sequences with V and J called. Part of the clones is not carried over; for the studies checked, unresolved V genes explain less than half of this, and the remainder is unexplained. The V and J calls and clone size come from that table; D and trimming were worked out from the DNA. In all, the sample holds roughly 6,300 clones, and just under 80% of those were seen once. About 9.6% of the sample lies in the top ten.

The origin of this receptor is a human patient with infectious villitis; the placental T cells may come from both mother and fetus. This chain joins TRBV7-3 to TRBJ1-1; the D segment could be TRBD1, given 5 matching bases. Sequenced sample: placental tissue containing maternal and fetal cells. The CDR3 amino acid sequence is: CASSLMGAGIYTEAFF. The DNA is TGTGCCAGCAGCTTAATGGGAGCAGGGATCTACACTGAAGCTTTCTTT.